Shown below are 19 T cell receptor beta chains from a single sample sequenced in a study of T cells in Graves' hyperthyroidism and ophthalmopathy. The TCR beta CDR3 regions underwent amplification using RNA transcripts as the source. TCR CDR3 regions were first amplified by RT-PCR with HTBI primers. TCRdb re-called the multiplex PCR reads through MiXCR, storing one row per CDR3 protein. The table has about 350,000 distinct CDR3 sequences, 15% to 20% seen once. What was sequenced was blood. The receptors originated from a woman younger than 30 with Graves' hyperthyroidism.

This clonotype was picked up many times. This sequence joins TRBV7-2 and TRBJ2-7, with D possibly being TRBD1 (6 bases). Germline V gene lookup returns CDR1 SGHTA and CDR2 FQGNSA. Trimming left V 1 base short and J 2 bases short, with 9 bases between. The CDR3 is made up of 14 amino acids. CDR3 region: CASSLETGAYEQYF. CDR3 nucleotides: TGTGCCAGCAGCTTAGAGACAGGAGCCTACGAGCAGTACTTC.

This clonotype was counted ten times or more. The chain links TRBV6-1 to TRBJ1-1, with 9 bases matching TRBD1. With V trimmed by 6 bases and J by 3 bases, 5 bases remained unmatched. This CDR3 region has 14 residues. CDR1 MNHNS and CDR2 SASEGT come from the germline V gene. The CDR3 reads CASRRTGEYTEAFF. The CDR3 DNA sequence: TGTGCCAGCAGGAGGACAGGGGAGTACACTGAAGCTTTCTTT.

This clonotype was counted ten times or more. The rearrangement links TRBV15 to TRBJ1-5; no clear D. Germline assignment: CDR1 LNHNV and CDR2 YYDKDF (reference sequence). Deletions cut 2 bases from V and 3 bases from J, with 11 bases between. The CDR3 consists of 15 residues. CDR3 DNA: TGTGCCACCAGCAGAAGTGTGGGTCCCAATCAGCCCCAGCATTTT. Its protein is CATSRSVGPNQPQHF. The variable domain in full, with the rest retrieved from reference TRBV15 and TRBJ1-5, is DAMVIQNPRYQVTQFGKPVTLSCSQTLNHNVMYWYQQKSSQAPKLLFHYYDKDFNNEADTPDNFQSRRPNTSFCFLDIRSPGLGDTAMYLCATSRSVGPNQPQHFGDGTRLSIL.

This clonotype was recorded at least ten times. V and J are TRBV15 and TRBJ1-5; D is unresolved. The CDR3 runs 13 residues. Germline CDR1 reads LNHNV; CDR2 reads YYDKDF (reference sequence). Trimming left V 8 bases short and J 4 bases short, with 12 bases between. The CDR3 reads CATAYQKNQPQHF. The CDR3 region has the DNA TGTGCCACCGCTTATCAGAAAAATCAGCCCCAGCATTTT.

This clonotype has ten or more counts. V is TRBV6-1 and J is TRBJ2-5, with 7 positions matching TRBD1. The CDR3 has 15 amino acids. Germline CDR1 is MNHNS and CDR2 is SASEGT. V shed 7 bases, J shed 3 bases, and the junction held 11 bases outside the gene matches. As DNA, the CDR3 is TGTGCCAGCACCGTGGGGACAGCTCCCGAAGAGACCCAGTACTTC. Translation: CASTVGTAPEETQYF.

This clonotype was recorded at least ten times. The chain employs TRBV6-2 or TRBV6-3 and TRBJ1-2, with D unclear. The CDR3 extends over 14 amino acids. Looked up from germline, CDR1 is MNHEY and CDR2 is SVGEGT. The V gene lost 2 bases and the J gene lost 4 bases, with 11 bases spanning the gap. CDR3 protein: CASSYVGGVYGYTF. CDR3 DNA: TGTGCCAGCAGTTACGTCGGCGGGGTCTATGGCTACACCTTC.

This clonotype appeared many times. The gene calls are TRBV20-1 and TRBJ2-5; D call uncertain. Germline CDR1 DFQATT, CDR2 SNEGSKA (reference sequence). The CDR3 is 13 amino acids. The ends were cut back, 4 bases at V and 3 bases at J, with 12 bases in the middle. The CDR3 is CSAMLVAEETQYF. The CDR3 DNA follows: TGCAGTGCTATGTTGGTAGCTGAAGAGACCCAGTACTTC.

This clonotype was seen at least ten times. The gene calls are TRBV20-1 and TRBJ2-7, with D possibly matching TRBD2 (7 bases). The CDR3 runs 13 residues. V was cut by 3 bases and J by 3 bases, with 12 bases left in between. Germline V CDR1 and CDR2: DFQATT, SNEGSKA (reference sequence). The CDR3 DNA reads as TGCAGTGCTAGGCGGGGGCGAGGCTACGAGCAGTACTTC. As protein: CSARRGRGYEQYF.

This clonotype occurred many times. One end of the junction fails to match germline, which may point to a read error. The chain recombines TRBV29-1 with TRBJ2-7; 8 nucleotides agree with TRBD1. The germline V gene encodes CDR1 SQVTM and CDR2 ANQGSEA. The CDR3 has 14 amino acids. The DNA of the CDR3 is TGCAGTGTTGAACTCAGGGGGCTCGCCTACGAGCAGTACTTC. Protein product: CSVELRGLAYEQYF.

Many counts were recorded for this clonotype. The chain uses TRBV5-1 and TRBJ2-5, with 8 bases lining up with TRBD1. The V segment lost 3 bases and the J segment 5 bases; nucleotides outside the gene matches: 12. This CDR3 is built from 16 residues. Germline V gene data show CDR1 as SGHRS and CDR2 as YFSETQ. The CDR3 DNA reads as TGCGCCAGCAGCTCGGGCCTCAGGGGGCTTGGGGAGACCCAGTACTTC. It specifies CASSSGLRGLGETQYF. The complete variable domain, with remaining parts taken from reference TRBV5-1 and TRBJ2-5, reads KAGVTQTPRYLIKTRGQQVTLSCSPISGHRSVSWYQQTPGQGLQFLFEYFSETQRNKGNFPGRFSGRQFSNSRSEMNVSTLELGDSALYLCASSSGLRGLGETQYFGPGTRLLVL.

This clonotype was recorded at least ten times. The J gene is TRBJ2-5, the V gene TRBV20-1; D might be TRBD2 (5 bases). The CDR3 has 13 residues. Germline V lookup: CDR1 DFQATT, CDR2 SNEGSKA (reference sequence). The V end lost 3 bases, the J end lost 5 bases, and 13 bases lay between the germline ends. The CDR3 nucleotides read TGCAGTGCTAGGCTGACGGGGTTGGAGACCCAGTACTTC. It encodes CSARLTGLETQYF.

This clonotype was observed many times. This chain uses TRBV29-1 with TRBJ2-5; tentatively, D is TRBD2 (5 bases). Germline CDR1 SQVTM, CDR2 ANQGSEA. The CDR3 totals 12 residues. Deletions cut 4 bases from V and 3 bases from J, with 9 bases between. CDR3 in amino acids: CSVALAEETQYF. CDR3 DNA sequence: TGCAGCGTTGCTCTAGCAGAAGAGACCCAGTACTTC.

Comments on this clonotype: The CDR3 carries no conserved terminal phenylalanine or tryptophan, so it likely arises from a read error. The CDR3 protein is CASNQGLNTEAFL. DNA of the CDR3: TGTGCCAGCAATCAGGGGTTGAACACTGAAGCTTTCTTA. J is TRBJ1-1 and V is TRBV28; a possible D gene is TRBD1 (6 bases). This CDR3 has 13 residues. V lost 7 bases to trimming and J lost 0 bases, with 9 bases between them. The germline gives CDR1 MDHEN, CDR2 SYDVKM.

The rearrangement links TRBV4-1 to TRBJ1-4; D unresolved. The V gene's germline CDR1 is MGHRA and CDR2 YSYEKL. The CDR3 is made up of 15 amino acids. The ends were cut back, 1 base at V and 7 bases at J, with 13 bases in the middle. Here the CDR3 DNA reads TGCGCCAGCAGCCAAGCAGTGAGGGATGGTGAAAAACTGTTTTTT. Protein: CASSQAVRDGEKLFF.

This clonotype was seen at least ten times. The genes are TRBV7-3 and TRBJ1-2, with unresolved D. V was trimmed by 0 bases and J by 0 bases, leaving 11 bases between them. This CDR3 spans 16 amino acids. Per germline, CDR1 SGHTA and CDR2 FQGTGA. CDR3 region: CASSLTVPEANYGYTF. CDR3 DNA: TGTGCCAGCAGCTTAACAGTCCCCGAAGCTAACTATGGCTACACCTTC.

V usage is TRBV24-1 and J usage is TRBJ2-2; 7 nucleotides agree with TRBD1. J gave up 7 bases and V 5 bases, and 12 bases lay outside the gene matches. Looked up from germline, CDR1 is KGHDR and CDR2 is SFDVKD. This CDR3 comprises 16 residues. DNA for the CDR3: TGTGCCACCAGTGCAACCGACAGGGATCGGGTCGGGGAGCTGTTTTTT. Protein product: CATSATDRDRVGELFF.

This clonotype was seen more than once but under ten times. The chain couples TRBV12-3 or TRBV12-4 to TRBJ1-2; D call uncertain. V lost 8 bases to trimming and J lost 3 bases, with 13 bases between them. The CDR3 runs to 13 residues. In DNA form, the CDR3 reads TGTGCCAGCGGCTACCTGTCGGACTATGGCTACACCTTC. It translates to CASGYLSDYGYTF.

This clonotype came up many times. The chain joins TRBV11-3 to TRBJ2-5; 8 nucleotides match TRBD2. This CDR3 is built from 16 residues. The germline gives CDR1 SGHNT, CDR2 YENEEA. V gave up 5 bases and J gave up 3 bases; unmatched junction bases: 11. The CDR3 nucleotides are TGTGCCAGCAGCCAATATTATAGCGGGGAAGAAGAGACCCAGTACTTC. Its translation: CASSQYYSGEEETQYF.

This clonotype was detected ten times or more. This chain links TRBV7-3 with TRBJ2-2; D gene unclear. V lost 4 bases and J 5 bases, leaving 14 bases between the germline ends. Per the germline V gene, CDR1 is SGHTA and CDR2 is FQGTGA. The CDR3 totals 15 residues. CDR3 in DNA: TGTGCCAGCAGCTCCGGGCTAAGGGCAACCGGGGAGCTGTTTTTT. It specifies CASSSGLRATGELFF.